These T cell receptor beta chains were read from a single sample in a study of T cells in Graves' hyperthyroidism and ophthalmopathy. TCRdb recomputed calls from the multiplex PCR reads with MiXCR, one row per CDR3 protein. The sample shows 300,000 to 400,000 distinct CDR3 sequences, roughly 20% of them seen only once. The sequenced material came from blood. The origin of the receptors is a woman aged 45-65 years with Graves' hyperthyroidism. Both conserved end residues are part of each CDR3. The D gene is left open where the match is weak. Some rows have no size entry. The others give once, few or many, or a class for an expanded clone.

few TRBJ2-1 TRBV18 . TGTGCCAGCTCACCATCAGGGACATCGGTTGAGCAGTTCTTC CASSPSGTSVEQFF
few TRBJ2-2 TRBV5-1 . TGCGCCAGCAGCTTGGACTCATCCTGGGGGACCGGGGAGCTGTTTTTT CASSLDSSWGTGELFF
. TRBJ2-1 TRBV28 TRBD1 TGTGCCAGCAGTTTTGAGGCAGGGGGTAATGAGCAGTTCTTC CASSFEAGGNEQFF
few TRBJ1-2 TRBV12-3/TRBV12-4 . TGTGCCAGCAGTTTAGCTGGGTGGGTTGGCTATGGCTACACCTTC CASSLAGWVGYGYTF
many TRBJ1-1 TRBV12-3/TRBV12-4 . TGTGCCAGCAGTGACGCCGGGACACCGAACACTGAAGCTTTCTTT CASSDAGTPNTEAFF
. TRBJ2-2 TRBV6-5 TRBD1 TGTGCCAGCAGTTACTCGGGGACAGATCCCCCGAACACCGGGGAGCTGTTTTTT CASSYSGTDPPNTGELFF
. TRBJ1-2 TRBV12-3/TRBV12-4 . TGTGCCAGCAGTTTAGGGGGTTCTGGCTACACCTTC CASSLGGSGYTF
many TRBJ2-5 TRBV24-1 TRBD2 TGTGCCACCAGTGACGCTAGCGGGAGGGCCTCGGAGACCCAGTACTTC CATSDASGRASETQYF
. TRBJ1-1 TRBV11-1 . TGTGCCAGCAGCCCAGCCAGGCCCATGAACACTGAAGCTTTCTTT CASSPARPMNTEAFF
many TRBJ1-1 TRBV11-2 . TGTGCCAGCAGCTTCAGATCAGGGATGGCTGAAGCTTTCTTT CASSFRSGMAEAFF
many TRBJ1-1 TRBV20-1 . TGCAGTGCTAGTGAGGGGTTGGGCACTGAAGCTTTCTTT CSASEGLGTEAFF
. TRBJ2-3 TRBV7-9 . TGTGCCAGCAGCCGCCCGGCAGGGAAATCTAGCACAGATACGCAGTATTTT CASSRPAGKSSTDTQYF
. TRBJ2-5 TRBV20-1 . TGCAGTGCTGCACCTCCGGGACGGATGGGGGAGACCCAGTACTTC CSAAPPGRMGETQYF
. TRBJ2-7 TRBV7-9 . TGTGCCAGCAGCTCCTGGACAGCAGTCTCCTACGAGCAGTACTTC CASSSWTAVSYEQYF
few TRBJ2-7 TRBV20-1 . TGCAGTGCTAGAGATGGGATGGGTTCCTACGAGCAGTACTTC CSARDGMGSYEQYF
many TRBJ1-1 TRBV18 . TGTGCCAGCTCACCACCGCAAGGGTCGAACACTGAAGCTTTCTTT CASSPPQGSNTEAFF
. TRBJ1-2 TRBV29-1 . TGCAGCGTTGCAACACCGGGACCCCCGTATGGCTACACCTTC CSVATPGPPYGYTF
many TRBJ2-5 TRBV28 TRBD1 TGTGCCACCGGACAGGGACAAGAGACCCAGTACTTC CATGQGQETQYF
. TRBJ2-1 TRBV12-3/TRBV12-4 . TGTGCCAGCAGGATACTAATGGGGGAGAGCTCCTACAATGAGCAGTTCTTC CASRILMGESSYNEQFF
. TRBJ1-2 TRBV12-3/TRBV12-4 . TGTGCCAGCAGTTTAGTGTCGGACTATGGCTACACCTTC CASSLVSDYGYTF
. TRBJ1-6 TRBV20-1 TRBD1 TGCAGTGCTAGAGACCACCAGACAGGGAATAATTCACCCCTCCACTTT CSARDHQTGNNSPLHF
. TRBJ2-5 TRBV2 . TGTGCCAGCAGGCCGGGACAAATCCAAGAGACCCAGTACTTC CASRPGQIQETQYF
many TRBJ2-7 TRBV28 TRBD2 TGTGCCAGCAGTACCCACCAGCGGGATCCCTACGAGCAGTACTTC CASSTHQRDPYEQYF
many TRBJ1-5 TRBV7-9 . TGTGCCAGCAGCTTAGCGGGTCAGCCCCAGCATTTT CASSLAGQPQHF
few TRBJ1-2 TRBV25-1 TRBD1 TGTGCCAGCAGTGGCCGGACAGGGAAACGTGGCTACACCTTC CASSGRTGKRGYTF
few TRBJ2-2 TRBV6-1 . TGTGCCAGCGGGGGCGGGACACGAGACACCGGGGAGCTGTTTTTT CASGGGTRDTGELFF
. TRBJ2-5 TRBV29-1 . TGCAGCGTTGCCTTAACACTACAAGAGACCCAGTACTTC CSVALTLQETQYF
. TRBJ1-1 TRBV15 . TGTGCCACCAGCAGAGACGGGAACACTGAAGCTTTCTTT CATSRDGNTEAFF
. TRBJ2-3 TRBV7-2 . TGTGCCAGCAGCTTCGATCCACGGGATACGCAGTATTTT CASSFDPRDTQYF
. TRBJ1-2 TRBV2 . TGTGCCAGCAGTGAAGGGGGTCGAGTGGGCTACACCTTC CASSEGGRVGYTF
many TRBJ2-1 TRBV5-1 . TGCGCCAGCAGCTTGGGGACTTCTCGCTCCTACAATGAGCAGTTCTTC CASSLGTSRSYNEQFF